This T cell receptor (beta chain) emerged from a study of blood T cell repertoires in COVID-19. V lost 6 bases to trimming and J lost 6 bases; unmatched junction nucleotides: 0. This CDR3 comprises 11 residues. Per germline, CDR1 LGHDT and CDR2 YNNKEL (reference sequence). Generated by immunoSEQ multiplex PCR, the TCRdb table keeps only in-frame clones and is missing some. The data contain about 85,000 clones, roughly 87% of them seen just once; the ten biggest clones take up 5.4%. This sequence originates from a man aged 55 to 69 with acute or convalescent COVID-19. The sequenced sample was peripheral blood. The V gene is TRBV3-1 (or the pseudogene TRBV3-2), the J gene TRBJ2-3; TRBD2 aligns across 7 bases. The CDR3: CASRGGDTQYF. The CDR3 region has the DNA TGTGCCAGCAGGGGGGGGGATACGCAGTATTTT.